This T cell receptor beta chain was obtained from a study of shared clonotypes between healthy human individuals (dated by TCRdb to the early 2020s). About the study as a whole: Three men and two women, aged 18 to 49 years, made up the cohort. To estimate repertoire size and how much clonotype sharing occurs between individuals, the study deeply sequenced the blood TCR repertoires of about five healthy adults. Leukapheresis yielded between about 0.85 and 10 billion PBMCs per donor. To increase sequencing depth and limit assay-specific biases, different laboratories used diverse techniques to prepare libraries and sequence TCR repertoires. For each donor, CD4 naive and CD4 memory were each given three plates, CD8 naive was given two plates, and CD8 memory was given one plate.

The investigation overall reported the following: When a few donors were compared, the shared fraction of clonotypes was about 5% for naive CD4, about 4% for naive CD8, more than 2% for memory CD4, and 0.35% to 0.4% for memory CD8. Because the study included a small number of donors, the genetic and exposure-history diversity represented was limited. Larger estimated clonotype richness was generally found for naive subsets than for memory subsets. Sampling was restricted to blood, and TCR repertoires in tissue are likely to differ from TCR repertoires in blood. Rarefaction of sorted-subset datasets indicated incomplete sequencing despite the large sequencing depth. Pairwise subsampling led to the expectation that sequencing depth would affect the degree of clonotype sharing among donors. Clonotypes shared by all four sorted-subset donors showed higher generation probabilities than non-shared clonotypes.

The donors were healthy, HIV-negative adults who had no recently reported acute infections or vaccinations. Every donor was a Caucasian adult residing in Nashville, Tennessee, USA. Magnetic negative selection was used to enrich CD4+ T cells, after which naive cells were positively selected on CD45RA and the negative fraction became the memory subset. Blood was obtained by leukapheresis, after which PBMCs were separated by Ficoll-Histopaque density gradient centrifugation and cryopreserved in liquid nitrogen vapor phase. Analytical flow cytometry was used to check the purity and quantity of each magnetically sorted T cell population. Genomic DNA was isolated from every sorted fraction and measured by UV absorbance on a Nanodrop 2000c. The germline V gene encodes CDR1 SGHTA and CDR2 FQGTGA. V is pared back by 8 bases and J by 4 bases, with 12 bases lying between the germline termini. Reading from cysteine to phenylalanine, the CDR3 counts 13 amino acids. The sequence is cut down to CDR3 DNA, 39 bases in frame from base 1.

TCR CDR3 regions were amplified from genomic DNA by multiplex PCR using the deep immunoSEQ assay. Extracted genomic DNA from each cell subset was spread evenly across all wells of several immunoSEQ 96-well plates, with each plate serving as a replicate. For sorted subsets, each replicate PCR was loaded with about 200 ng genomic DNA, equivalent to 25,000 to 35,000 T cell genomes. Purified libraries were measured with a Qubit 3.0 fluorometer, size-checked on a Bioanalyzer 2100, and measured again with the KAPA Library Quantification kit. A separate single-read 150-cycle Illumina NextSeq 550 flow cell was used to sequence each immunoSEQ 96-well plate. As for the original processing: The immunoSEQ output contained only junctional sequences without quality scores, so filtering could not match that applied to full-length reads. Sequences were annotated with PyIR, a Python wrapper for IgBLAST v1.9, using IMGT germline references to assign V/J genes and CDR3. Reads were filtered out if the reads had weak V/J assignments (E-value above 1e-6), no CDR3, stop codons, out-of-frame junctions, or ambiguous translated residues. V3J clonotypes were defined as sequences sharing the same inferred V gene, J gene, and CDR3 amino acid sequence. Percentage overlap between repertoires was calculated by dividing the number of shared unique clonotypes by the size of the smaller repertoire. Richness of each repertoire was evaluated using RTK rarefaction, the Chao1 estimator, and Recon v2.1 estimates of unobserved clonotypes. OLGA was used to compute generation probabilities for all TCRbeta clonotypes that the gDNA method yielded from a few donors. The table was pulled from immuneACCESS by TCRdb, which kept in-frame rearrangements only. Such tables lose some clones; where checked, under half of the loss comes from unresolved V genes, and the rest has no known cause. That table supplies the V and J calls and clone size; D and trimming were determined from the DNA. The sample has around 2.5 million clones on record, roughly 93% of them singletons. Of the sample, approximately 0.36% is held by the ten largest clones.

Regarding this clone: Its target antigen remains unknown. No clone much larger than this one lies a single base away; base qualities are absent.

This clonotype was sampled from a man aged 18-30 years in good health. Some clones in this sample may be carry-over from other donors' samples. The sequence joins TRBV7-3 to TRBJ1-3; TRBD1 is a weak D gene call, 6 bases matching. The sequenced sample was naive CD4+ T cells from PBMCs. The sample's cell subset or site label is to be understood as: CD45RA+ positively selected. The DNA is as follows: TGTGCCAGCGCACCGGGGGGCGGAAACACCATATATTTT. Its product reads: CASAPGGGNTIYF.